This T cell receptor beta chain is drawn from a study of post-analysis software for immune sequencing data. Study information: The study covered relapsing-remitting, secondary progressive and progressive-relapsing courses of multiple sclerosis.

cDNA libraries for TCR beta contained unique molecular identifiers. The T cell input of roughly 0.95 to 10 million gave around 450,000 cDNA molecules. Via MiXCR, TCRdb re-called the PCR reads, giving one row per CDR3 protein. Altogether 650,000 to 850,000 distinct CDR3 sequences are present, roughly 50% being singletons, with the ten largest covering roughly 4.5%. On this clonotype itself: Its antigen is undetermined.

The V gene end was trimmed by 6 bases and the J gene end by 7 bases; junction bases not matched to a gene: 7. The CDR3 covers 13 residues. General study results and limits: Elevated frequency relative to controls characterized about 5 TRBV segments in patients, TRBV5-6, TRBV5-1 and TRBV20-1 among them. Same-batch samples co-clustered strongly by F measure. Relative to controls, patients with multiple sclerosis showed significantly lower normalized Chao1 diversity.

Input material: blood. The chain links TRBV12-3 or TRBV12-4 to TRBJ2-7; 9 positions agree with TRBD1. This sequence originates from a girl under 18 with multiple sclerosis. CDR3 DNA: TGTGCCAGCAGCCGGGGACAGGGTGGGGAGCAGTACTTC. It codes for CASSRGQGGEQYF.